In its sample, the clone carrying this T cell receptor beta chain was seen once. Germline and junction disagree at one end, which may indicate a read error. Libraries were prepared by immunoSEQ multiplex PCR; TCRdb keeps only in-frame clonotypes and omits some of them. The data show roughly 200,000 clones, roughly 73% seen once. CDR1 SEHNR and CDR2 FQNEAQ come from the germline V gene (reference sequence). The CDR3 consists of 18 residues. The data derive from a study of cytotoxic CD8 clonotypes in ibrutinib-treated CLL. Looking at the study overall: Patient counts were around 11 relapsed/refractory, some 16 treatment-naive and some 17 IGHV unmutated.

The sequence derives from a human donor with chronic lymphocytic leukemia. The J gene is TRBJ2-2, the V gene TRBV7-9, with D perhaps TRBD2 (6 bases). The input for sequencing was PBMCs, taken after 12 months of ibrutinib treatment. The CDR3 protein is CASSFKPRGLAKTGELFF. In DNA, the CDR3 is TGTGCCAGCAGCTTTAAACCTCGCGGGCTAGCGAAGACCGGGGAGCTGTTTTTT. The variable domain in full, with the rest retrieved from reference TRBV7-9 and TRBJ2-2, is DTGVSQNPRHKITKRGQNVTFRCDPISEHNRLYWYRQTLGQGPEFLTYFQNEAQLEKSRLLSDRFSAERPKGSFSTLEIQRTEQGDSAMYLCASSFKPRGLAKTGELFFGEGSRLTVL.